This entry is about one T cell receptor beta chain. With V trimmed by 3 bases and J by 0 bases, 4 bases remained unmatched. Germline CDR1 reads SGHDT; CDR2 reads YYEEEE. This CDR3 is built from 15 residues. Profiling relied on immunoSEQ multiplex PCR, and the TCRdb table lists in-frame clones only, not all of them. Here the sample spans some 79,000 clones, approximately 93% being singletons. These data belong to a study of control samples from healthy donors and cancer patients. J is TRBJ2-3 and V is TRBV5-6; 7 positions match TRBD1. Sequenced: PBMCs. The sequence was obtained from a woman aged 35 to 49 with lung cancer. CDR3 sequence reads: CASSSTGASTDTQYF. The DNA for the CDR3 is TGTGCCAGCAGCTCCACAGGGGCCAGCACAGATACGCAGTATTTT.